This T cell receptor beta chain was profiled in a study of T cell responses to AZD1222 COVID-19 vaccine. Study-wide findings and caveats: The breadth and depth of Spike-specific TCRs increased once two AZD1222 doses had been given. Most donors were white British and more were female, and clonal diversity was possibly underestimated. AZD1222 recipients seropositive at baseline numbered only six or seven.

CDR1 SGHNT and CDR2 YENEEA come from the germline V gene. This CDR3 comprises 12 residues. J gave up 6 bases and V 4 bases, and 0 bases lay outside the gene matches. Measured with immunoSEQ multiplex PCR; TCRdb has only the in-frame clones, and not every one. This sample yields more than 150,000 clones, of which approximately 90% are seen a single time; around 4.4% belongs to the top ten. A word on this clone: No antigen is known for it.

The receptor was isolated from an adult in good health. The sample consisted of peripheral blood, taken on day 0 of AZD1222 vaccination. This chain uses TRBV11-3 with TRBJ2-7; 10 nucleotides align to TRBD1. CDR3 DNA sequence: TGTGCCAGCAGCTGGGACAGGGGCGAGCAGTACTTC. Translating it yields CASSWDRGEQYF.